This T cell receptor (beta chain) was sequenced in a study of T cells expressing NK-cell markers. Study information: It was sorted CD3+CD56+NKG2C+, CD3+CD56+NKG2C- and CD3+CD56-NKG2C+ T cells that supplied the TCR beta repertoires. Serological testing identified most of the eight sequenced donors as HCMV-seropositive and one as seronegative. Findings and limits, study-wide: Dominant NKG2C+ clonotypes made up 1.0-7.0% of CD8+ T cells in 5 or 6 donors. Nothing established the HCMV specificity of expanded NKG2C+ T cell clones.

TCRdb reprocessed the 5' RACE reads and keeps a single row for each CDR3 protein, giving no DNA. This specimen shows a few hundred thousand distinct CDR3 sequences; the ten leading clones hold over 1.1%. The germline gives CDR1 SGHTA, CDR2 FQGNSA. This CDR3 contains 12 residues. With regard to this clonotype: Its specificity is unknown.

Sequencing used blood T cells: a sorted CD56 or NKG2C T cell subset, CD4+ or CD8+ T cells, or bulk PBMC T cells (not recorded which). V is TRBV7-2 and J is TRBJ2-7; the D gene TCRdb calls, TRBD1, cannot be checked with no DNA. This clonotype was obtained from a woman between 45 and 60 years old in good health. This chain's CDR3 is CASSRDANEQYF.